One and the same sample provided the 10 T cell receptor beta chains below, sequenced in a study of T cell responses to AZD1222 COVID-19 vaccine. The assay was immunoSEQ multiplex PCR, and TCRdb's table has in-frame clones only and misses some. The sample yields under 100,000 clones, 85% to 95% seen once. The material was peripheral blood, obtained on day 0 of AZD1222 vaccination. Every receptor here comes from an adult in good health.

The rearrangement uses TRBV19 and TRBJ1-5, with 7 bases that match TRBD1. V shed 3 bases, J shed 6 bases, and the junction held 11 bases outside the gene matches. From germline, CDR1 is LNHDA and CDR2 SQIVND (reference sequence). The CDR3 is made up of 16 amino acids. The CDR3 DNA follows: TGTGCCAGTAGTATGCCCAGGGGGGGTGGGGGTCAGCCCCAGCATTTT. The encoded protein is CASSMPRGGGGQPQHF.

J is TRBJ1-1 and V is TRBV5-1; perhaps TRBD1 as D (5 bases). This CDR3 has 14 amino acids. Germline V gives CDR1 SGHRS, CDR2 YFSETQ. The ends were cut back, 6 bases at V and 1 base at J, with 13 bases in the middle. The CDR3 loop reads CASKYRGQNTEAFF. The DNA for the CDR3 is TGCGCCAGCAAATATAGGGGCCAGAACACTGAAGCTTTCTTT.

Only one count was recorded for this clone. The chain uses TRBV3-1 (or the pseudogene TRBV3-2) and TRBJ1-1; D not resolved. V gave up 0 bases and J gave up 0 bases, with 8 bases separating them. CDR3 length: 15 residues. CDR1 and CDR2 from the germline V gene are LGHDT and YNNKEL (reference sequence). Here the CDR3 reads CASSQEDGMNTEAFF. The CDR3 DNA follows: TGTGCCAGCAGCCAAGAGGACGGCATGAACACTGAAGCTTTCTTT.

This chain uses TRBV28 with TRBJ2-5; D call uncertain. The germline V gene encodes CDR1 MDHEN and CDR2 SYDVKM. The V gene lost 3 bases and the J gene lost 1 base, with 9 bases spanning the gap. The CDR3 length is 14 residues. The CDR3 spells CASSFWTAQETQYF. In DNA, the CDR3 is TGTGCCAGCAGTTTCTGGACGGCCCAAGAGACCCAGTACTTC. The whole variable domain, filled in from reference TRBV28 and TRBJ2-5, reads DVKVTQSSRYLVKRTGEKVFLECVQDMDHENMFWYRQDPGLGLRLIYFSYDVKMKEKGDIPEGYSVSREKKERFSLILESASTNQTSMYLCASSFWTAQETQYFGPGTRLLVL.

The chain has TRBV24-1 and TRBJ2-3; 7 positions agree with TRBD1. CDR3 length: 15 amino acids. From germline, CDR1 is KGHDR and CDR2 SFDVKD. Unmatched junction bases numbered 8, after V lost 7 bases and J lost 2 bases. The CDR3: CATRSTGANTDTQYF. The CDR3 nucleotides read TGTGCCACCAGATCAACAGGGGCGAACACAGATACGCAGTATTTT.

CDR3 sequence: CSVELLGFRTEAFF. In DNA form, the CDR3 reads TGCAGCGTTGAGCTTCTGGGGTTTCGCACTGAAGCTTTCTTT. The chain combines TRBV29-1 with TRBJ1-1; D is undetermined. The V end was cut by 3 bases, the J end by 4 bases, with 15 bases between. Germline CDR1 is SQVTM and CDR2 is ANQGSEA. CDR3 length: 14 amino acids. Filled out from reference TRBV29-1 and TRBJ1-1, the complete variable domain reads SAVISQKPSRDICQRGTSLTIQCQVDSQVTMMFWYRQQPGQSLTLIATANQGSEATYESGFVIDKFPISRPNLTFSTLTVSNMSPEDSSIYLCSVELLGFRTEAFFGQGTRLTVV.

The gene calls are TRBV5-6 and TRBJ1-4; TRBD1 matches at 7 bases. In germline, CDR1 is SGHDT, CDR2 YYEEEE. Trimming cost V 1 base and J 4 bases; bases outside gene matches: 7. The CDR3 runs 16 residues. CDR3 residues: CASSLWDRAFNEKLFF. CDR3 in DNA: TGTGCCAGCAGCTTGTGGGACAGAGCCTTTAATGAAAAACTGTTTTTT.

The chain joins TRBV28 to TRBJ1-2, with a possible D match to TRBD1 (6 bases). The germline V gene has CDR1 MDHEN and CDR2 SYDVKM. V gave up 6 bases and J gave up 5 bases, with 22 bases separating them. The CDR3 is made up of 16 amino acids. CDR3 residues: CASSPRSAGALYGYTF. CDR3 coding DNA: TGTGCCAGCAGCCCTAGGAGCGCAGGGGCGCTTTATGGCTACACCTTC.

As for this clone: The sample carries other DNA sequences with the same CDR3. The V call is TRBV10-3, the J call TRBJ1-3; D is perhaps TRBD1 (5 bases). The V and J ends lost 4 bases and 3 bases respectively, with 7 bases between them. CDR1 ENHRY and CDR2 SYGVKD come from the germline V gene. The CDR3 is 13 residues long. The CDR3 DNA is TGTGCCATCAGTGCAGGGAGTGGAAACACCATATATTTT. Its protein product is CAISAGSGNTIYF.

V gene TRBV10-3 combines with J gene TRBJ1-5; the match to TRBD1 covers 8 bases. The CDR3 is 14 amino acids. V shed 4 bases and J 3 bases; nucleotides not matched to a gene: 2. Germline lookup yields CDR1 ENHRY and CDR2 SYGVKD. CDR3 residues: CAISATGDNQPQHF. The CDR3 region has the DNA TGTGCCATCAGTGCGACAGGGGACAATCAGCCCCAGCATTTT.